A selection of T cell receptor beta chains follows, all from one sample in a study of cytomegalovirus exposure and HLA in healthy donors. Libraries were prepared by immunoSEQ multiplex PCR; TCRdb keeps only in-frame clonotypes and omits some of them. The sample holds 130,000 or so clones, approximately 80% seen once. Sequencing was carried out using PBMCs. Receptors originate from a man aged 18 to 29 in good health and CMV-seropositive. The CDR3 runs from the conserved cysteine through the conserved F or W. A D gene is named only where the DNA matches it firmly. The size entry is marked missing in some rows and otherwise reads once, few, many or a size class.

j_call | v_call | clone_size | cdr3_length | d_call | cdr3_nt | cdr3_aa
TRBJ1-2 | TRBV28 | . | 17 | TRBD1 | TGTGCCAGCAGTTTGCTAGGGACAGGGCCAGCTAACTATGGCTACACCTTC | CASSLLGTGPANYGYTF
TRBJ2-1 | TRBV10-3 | once | 13 | . | TGTGCCATCAGCCAGGGCTCCTACAATGAGCAGTTCTTC | CAISQGSYNEQFF
TRBJ2-5 | TRBV27 | . | 14 | . | TGTGCCAGCAGGTTCGGCGGGGCGGCAGAGACCCAGTACTTC | CASRFGGAAETQYF
TRBJ1-1 | TRBV7-6 | . | 12 | . | TGTGCCAGCAGCTTAAGAGAGAGAGAAGCTTTCTTT | CASSLREREAFF
TRBJ1-4 | TRBV28 | . | 15 | TRBD1 | TGTGCCAGCAGTTTAGGGGGACAGGGGGCCGAAAAACTGTTTTTT | CASSLGGQGAEKLFF
TRBJ1-4 | TRBV6-5 | . | 14 | TRBD1 | TGTGCCAGCAGGCTGACAGGGGCTAATGAAAAACTGTTTTTT | CASRLTGANEKLFF
TRBJ1-1 | TRBV19 | few | 12 | . | TGTGCCAGTAGTATACCAGACAGTGAAGCTTTCTTT | CASSIPDSEAFF
TRBJ1-3 | TRBV5-8 | . | 15 | TRBD1 | TGTGCCAGCAGCTCTCCAGGGGGCTCTGGAAACACCATATATTTT | CASSSPGGSGNTIYF
TRBJ2-5 | TRBV7-8 | few | 14 | . | TGTGCCAGCAGCTTAGTCGTCCAGGGGGAGACCCAGTACTTC | CASSLVVQGETQYF
TRBJ1-1 | TRBV11-2 | . | 15 | TRBD1 | TGTGCCAGCAGCCTACAGGGGGCTTTGAACACTGAAGCTTTCTTT | CASSLQGALNTEAFF
TRBJ2-3 | TRBV5-5 | . | 15 | . | TGTGCCAGCAGCTTTGGGGGCTCCAGCACAGATACGCAGTATTTT | CASSFGGSSTDTQYF
TRBJ1-1 | TRBV6-6 | . | 15 | TRBD1 | TGTGCCAGCAGTTTGACAGGGGCCCCGAACACTGAAGCTTTCTTT | CASSLTGAPNTEAFF
TRBJ2-7 | TRBV18 | . | 18 | TRBD1 | TGTGCCAGCTCACGCTCCCAACTATTTCGACAGGGGGCCTACGAGCAGTACTTC | CASSRSQLFRQGAYEQYF
TRBJ2-7 | TRBV7-2 | . | 15 | . | TGTGCCAGCAGGGTAGCCTCTAGCGCCTCCTACGAGCAGTACTTC | CASRVASSASYEQYF
TRBJ1-2 | TRBV2 | . | 13 | . | TGTGCCAGCAGTAGAGCAGGGGTGGAGGGCTACACCTTC | CASSRAGVEGYTF
TRBJ2-4 | TRBV27 | few | 15 | TRBD1 | TGTGCCAGCAGTGCTGGGACAGGGGGCGTGAGCAGTCAGTACTTC | CASSAGTGGVSSQYF
TRBJ1-3 | TRBV9 | . | 14 | . | TGTGCCAGCAGCGTTAGGGGCTCTGGAAACACCATATATTTT | CASSVRGSGNTIYF